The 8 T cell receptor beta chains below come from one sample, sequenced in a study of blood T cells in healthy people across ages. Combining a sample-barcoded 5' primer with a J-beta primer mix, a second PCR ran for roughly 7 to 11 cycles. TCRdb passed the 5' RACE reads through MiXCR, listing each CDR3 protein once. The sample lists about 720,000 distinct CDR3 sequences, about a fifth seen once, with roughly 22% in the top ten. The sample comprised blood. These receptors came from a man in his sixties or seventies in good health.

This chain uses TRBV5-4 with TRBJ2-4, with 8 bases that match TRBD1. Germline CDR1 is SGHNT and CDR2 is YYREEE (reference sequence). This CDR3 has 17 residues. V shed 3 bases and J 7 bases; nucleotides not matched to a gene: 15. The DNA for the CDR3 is TGTGCCAGCAGCTCAAAAACACTGGACAGGGTTAAGAACATTCAGTACTTC. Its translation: CASSSKTLDRVKNIQYF.

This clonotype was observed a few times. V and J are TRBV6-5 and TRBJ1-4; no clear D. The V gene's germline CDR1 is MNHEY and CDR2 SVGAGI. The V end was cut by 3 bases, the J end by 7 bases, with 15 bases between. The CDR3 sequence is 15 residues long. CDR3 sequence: CASSYRGVPGEKLFF. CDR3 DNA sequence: TGTGCCAGCAGTTATCGGGGAGTGCCGGGTGAAAAACTGTTTTTT.

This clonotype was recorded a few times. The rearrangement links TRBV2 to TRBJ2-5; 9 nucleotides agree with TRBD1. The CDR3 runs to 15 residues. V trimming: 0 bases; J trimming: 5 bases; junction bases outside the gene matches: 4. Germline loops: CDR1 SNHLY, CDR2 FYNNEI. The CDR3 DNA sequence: TGTGCCAGCAGTGAAGCGGGACAGGGATGGGAGACCCAGTACTTC. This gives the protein CASSEAGQGWETQYF.

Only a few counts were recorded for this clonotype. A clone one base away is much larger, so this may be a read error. DNA for the CDR3: TGCAGTACTGCCCCCCTGCAGGGACTAGCGGGGGGGTTCCAAGAGACCCAGTACTTC. Encoded protein: CSTAPLQGLAGGFQETQYF. The V and J genes are TRBV20-1 and TRBJ2-5; 16 bases line up with TRBD2. Germline CDR1 and CDR2: DFQATT and SNEGSKA (reference sequence). CDR3 size: 19 residues. Trimming cost V 8 bases and J 1 base; bases outside gene matches: 16.

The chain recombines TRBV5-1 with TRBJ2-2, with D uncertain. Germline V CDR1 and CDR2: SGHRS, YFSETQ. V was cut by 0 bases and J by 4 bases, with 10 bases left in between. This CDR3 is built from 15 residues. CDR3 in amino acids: CASSLEGPGTGELFF. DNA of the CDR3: TGCGCCAGCAGCTTGGAGGGTCCCGGCACCGGGGAGCTGTTTTTT.

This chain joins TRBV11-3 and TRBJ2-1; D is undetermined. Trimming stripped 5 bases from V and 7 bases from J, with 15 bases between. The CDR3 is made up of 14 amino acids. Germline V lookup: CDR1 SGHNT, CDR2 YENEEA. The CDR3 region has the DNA TGTGCCAGCAGCCCGTGGTCTCACATGAATGAGCAGTTCTTC. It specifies CASSPWSHMNEQFF.

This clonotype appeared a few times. CDR3: CASSQELAVSYNEQFF. The CDR3, as DNA: TGTGCCAGCAGCCAAGAGCTAGCGGTCTCCTACAATGAGCAGTTCTTC. This chain joins TRBV4-2 and TRBJ2-1, with TRBD2 identical over 7 bases. This CDR3 is 16 amino acids long. Germline CDR1 LGHNA, CDR2 YNFKEQ. V shed 0 bases and J 0 bases; nucleotides not matched to a gene: 2.

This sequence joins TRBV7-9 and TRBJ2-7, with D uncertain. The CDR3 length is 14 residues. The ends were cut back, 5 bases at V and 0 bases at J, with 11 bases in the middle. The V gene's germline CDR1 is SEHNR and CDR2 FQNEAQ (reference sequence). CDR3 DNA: TGTGCCAGCAGCCTGCTCGAGAGCTCCTACGAGCAGTACTTC. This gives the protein CASSLLESSYEQYF.